A selection of T cell receptor beta chains follows, all from one sample in a study of blood T cells in healthy people across ages. TCRdb recomputed calls from the 5' RACE reads with MiXCR, one row per CDR3 protein. The sample contains around 500,000 distinct CDR3 sequences, around 48% of which appear only once. The sample consisted of blood. These receptors came from a man at least 80 years old in good health. Both conserved end residues are part of each CDR3. D genes are given only for firm matches. Part of the rows lack a size; the others show once, few, many or a class for expanded clones.

>TRBJ2-1|TRBV5-1|few|TRBD1
TGCGCCAGCAGTACGGTCAGGGGGCTTTCCTACAATGAGCAGTTCTTC
CASSTVRGLSYNEQFF
>TRBJ2-3|TRBV20-1|-|TRBD2
TGCAGTGCTGGGACTAGCGGGGGGGCAGATACGCAGTATTTT
CSAGTSGGADTQYF
>TRBJ2-7|TRBV9|once|-
TGTGCCAGCAGCCCTCAAGGGGGGGGGGACTCCTACGAGCAGTACTTC
CASSPQGGGDSYEQYF
>TRBJ2-7|TRBV20-1|-|-
TGCAGTGCCCCCTATGTCGAGGGGGGCGATGAGCAGTACTTC
CSAPYVEGGDEQYF
>TRBJ1-6|TRBV6-5|many|TRBD1
TGTGCCAGCACTTTACGGACAGGGGGTCGATCACCCCTCCACTTT
CASTLRTGGRSPLHF
>TRBJ2-7|TRBV20-1|few|-
TGCAGTGCTAGAAGGGTAGGTCCTAGCGCCAGATCCTACGAGCAGTACTTC
CSARRVGPSARSYEQYF
>TRBJ1-2|TRBV5-1|-|-
TGCGCCCGCAGCTTTGACCTCACCCATGGCTACACCTTC
CARSFDLTHGYTF
>TRBJ1-1|TRBV4-3|-|-
TGCGCCAGCAGCCAAGGGTTGGGCGTATGGGGCACTGAAGCTTTCTTT
CASSQGLGVWGTEAFF
>TRBJ1-2|TRBV28|-|-
TGTGCCAGCACCCAAATCGGGGGTGGCTACACCTTC
CASTQIGGGYTF
>TRBJ2-1|TRBV10-3|few|TRBD2
TGTGCCATTGGACTAGCGGGGTTATACAATGAGCAGTTCTTC
CAIGLAGLYNEQFF
>TRBJ1-1|TRBV7-2|many|-
TGTGCCAGCAGCCGAGAGGTCGTACGGCCCTACACTGAAGCTTTCTTT
CASSREVVRPYTEAFF
>TRBJ2-5|TRBV9|-|-
TGTGCCAGCAGCGTAGGGGGGCTACAAGAGACCCAGTACTTC
CASSVGGLQETQYF
>TRBJ1-4|TRBV20-1|-|-
TGCAGTGCTACCAGGGTTCGGACCCAAGCAACTAATGAAAAACTGTTTTTT
CSATRVRTQATNEKLFF
>TRBJ2-1|TRBV24-1|once|TRBD2
TGTGCCACCAGTGATTCGACTAGCCGGATCAATAAGCAGTTCTTC
CATSDSTSRINKQFF
>TRBJ2-7|TRBV20-1|few|TRBD2
TGCAGTGCCCAACGACTAGCGGGAGGACACGAGCAGTACTTC
CSAQRLAGGHEQYF
>TRBJ1-2|TRBV7-9|many|TRBD1
TGTGCCAGCAGCTCCACAGGGGGCCTCGGCGGCTACACCTTC
CASSSTGGLGGYTF
>TRBJ2-3|TRBV7-3|-|TRBD1
TGTGCCAGCAGCACCCGACAGGGGGTTTTCGGCACAGATACGCAGTATTTT
CASSTRQGVFGTDTQYF
>TRBJ2-3|TRBV6-2/TRBV6-3|-|TRBD2
TGTGCCAGCAGTTACTCGAGGGTAGCGGGAGGTAGGGCAGATACGCAGTATTTT
CASSYSRVAGGRADTQYF
>TRBJ1-1|TRBV29-1|-|-
TGCAGCGTTTTAGGTCCCGGGGGGACTGAAGCTTTCTTT
CSVLGPGGTEAFF
>TRBJ2-3|TRBV18|-|-
TGTGCCAGCTCACCCGACAGGACCTTGGGGAGCACAGATACGCAGTATTTT
CASSPDRTLGSTDTQYF
>TRBJ2-7|TRBV10-3|-|-
TGTGCCATCAGTGAAAACAGGGGGGGGTACGAGCAGTACTTC
CAISENRGGYEQYF
>TRBJ2-2|TRBV5-1|-|TRBD2
TGCGCCACCACACGGACTAGCGGGATGGGAGACACCGGGGAGCTGTTTTTT
CATTRTSGMGDTGELFF